One sample yielded the 2 T cell receptor beta chains listed below, sequenced in a study of blood T cell repertoires in COVID-19. Only in-frame clones appear in the TCRdb table, and some are missing; sequencing was by immunoSEQ multiplex PCR. The repertoire has approximately 130,000 clones, 70% to 90% of them found once; the top ten carry roughly 8%. The specimen sequenced was peripheral blood. The receptors here all came from a man between 45 and 60 years old with acute or convalescent COVID-19.

The chain uses TRBV14 and TRBJ1-2; the match to TRBD1 covers 7 bases. Germline CDR1 SGHDN, CDR2 FVKESK. The CDR3 covers 16 residues. J was trimmed by 8 bases and V by 3 bases; bases with no gene match: 15. CDR3 sequence (DNA): TGTGCCAGCAGCCATCGTGCCGGGGCCTTAGGGGGCGGCTACACCTTC. Its protein is CASSHRAGALGGGYTF.

This CDR3 is CAIQRKLNTEAFF. CDR3 nucleotide sequence: TGTGCCATCCAGCGTAAACTGAACACTGAAGCTTTCTTT. V usage is TRBV10-3 and J usage is TRBJ1-1; D unclear. Germline V gives CDR1 ENHRY, CDR2 SYGVKD. V was trimmed by 8 bases and J by 0 bases, leaving 10 bases between them. This CDR3 has 13 residues.